This T cell receptor (beta chain) was captured by sequencing in a study of cytomegalovirus exposure and HLA in healthy donors. Points on this clone: Its antigen remains unidentified.

Findings and limits, study-wide: No immune exposure information besides CMV serostatus was available. An analysis that came later showed most CMV-associated TCR beta chains appearing HLA-restricted.

Vbeta (60) and Jbeta (13) primers were used in the PCR. Method: immunoSEQ multiplex PCR; TCRdb's copy keeps in-frame clones and lacks some. The sample has approximately 140,000 clones, 79% seen once. This CDR3 is 13 amino acids long. Germline V CDR1 and CDR2: SGHDT, YYEEEE. The germline V and J ends were trimmed by 0 bases and 6 bases, with 7 bases remaining between them. The chain has TRBV5-6 and TRBJ1-3; the D is unclear. Sequencing input: PBMCs. The clonotype was recovered from a woman aged 40 to 50 in good health and CMV-seropositive. The CDR3 region is CASSLGASNTIYF. CDR3 DNA sequence: TGTGCCAGCAGCTTGGGAGCTTCAAACACCATATATTTT.